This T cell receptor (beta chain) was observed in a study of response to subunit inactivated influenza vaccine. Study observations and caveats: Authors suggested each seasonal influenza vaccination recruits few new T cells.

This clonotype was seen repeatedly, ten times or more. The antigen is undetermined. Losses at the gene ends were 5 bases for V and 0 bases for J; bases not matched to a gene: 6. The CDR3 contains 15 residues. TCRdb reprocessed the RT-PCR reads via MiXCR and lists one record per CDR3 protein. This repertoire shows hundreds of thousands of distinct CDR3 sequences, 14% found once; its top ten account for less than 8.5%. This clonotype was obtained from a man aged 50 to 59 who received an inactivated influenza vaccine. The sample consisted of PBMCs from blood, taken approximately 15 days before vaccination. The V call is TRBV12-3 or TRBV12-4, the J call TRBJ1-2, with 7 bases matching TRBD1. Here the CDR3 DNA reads TGTGCCAGCAGTATCGGGACAGTAGCTAACTATGGCTACACCTTC. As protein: CASSIGTVANYGYTF.